The next 20 T cell receptor beta chains were all read from a single sample in a study of blood T cell repertoires in COVID-19. Profiling relied on immunoSEQ multiplex PCR, and the TCRdb table lists in-frame clones only, not all of them. The sample yields approximately 300,000 clones, 88% seen once. Specimen: peripheral blood. The source of these receptors is a woman in her 50s with active or convalescent COVID-19.

V usage is TRBV4-3 and J usage is TRBJ2-2; no firm D call. CDR1 and CDR2 (germline): LGHNA, YSLEER. This CDR3 comprises 15 residues. V lost 0 bases, J lost 6 bases, and 11 bases lay in between. In nucleotides, the CDR3 is TGCGCCAGCAGCCAAGAGGGCTCATCATCCGGGGAGCTGTTTTTT. Translated: CASSQEGSSSGELFF.

This chain connects TRBV4-3 to TRBJ2-5; no clear D gene. The CDR3 sequence is 17 residues long. Germline CDR1 is LGHNA and CDR2 is YSLEER. The V gene lost 0 bases and the J gene lost 5 bases, with 19 bases spanning the gap. CDR3 in amino acids: CASSQEWARSRVETQYF. The CDR3 coding sequence is TGCGCCAGCAGCCAAGAATGGGCAAGGTCACGTGTCGAGACCCAGTACTTC.

This clone appeared a few times. The chain combines TRBV11-2 with TRBJ2-3; D is possibly TRBD1 (6 bases). Deletions cut 1 base from V and 15 bases from J, with 17 bases between. CDR3 length: 13 amino acids. Germline V lookup: CDR1 SGHAT, CDR2 FQNNGV. The CDR3 DNA reads as TGTGCCAGCAGCTTAGTTGGGGGCCACGCCAGCTATTTT. Its protein product is CASSLVGGHASYF.

This chain links TRBV7-2 with TRBJ2-2; 9 positions match TRBD2. The CDR3 extends over 15 amino acids. J was trimmed by 2 bases and V by 5 bases; bases with no gene match: 3. In germline, CDR1 is SGHTA, CDR2 FQGNSA. CDR3 loop: CASSISGGNTGELFF. As DNA, the CDR3 is TGTGCCAGCAGCATTAGCGGGGGAAACACCGGGGAGCTGTTTTTT. Based on the CDR3 plus reference TRBV7-2 and TRBJ2-2, the full variable domain is GAGVSQSPSNKVTEKGKDVELRCDPISGHTALYWYRQSLGQGLEFLIYFQGNSAPDKSGLPSDRFSAERTGGSVSTLTIQRTQQEDSAVYLCASSISGGNTGELFFGEGSRLTVL.

The chain couples TRBV19 to TRBJ2-3; 9 bases are a match to TRBD2. This CDR3 comprises 18 residues. Unmatched junction bases numbered 12, after V lost 3 bases and J lost 2 bases. CDR1 is LNHDA, CDR2 SQIVND, per germline (reference sequence). CDR3 DNA: TGTGCCAGTAGTATCGGCTTGTGGCGGGGGGGCCACACAGATACGCAGTATTTT. Translating gives CASSIGLWRGGHTDTQYF.

The genes are TRBV9 and TRBJ2-1; D uncertain. CDR3 length: 12 amino acids. The V gene lost 3 bases and the J gene lost 8 bases, with 9 bases spanning the gap. Germline-derived CDR1 and CDR2 are SGDLS and YYNGEE. The CDR3 bases are TGTGCCAGCAGCGCTCTAGTTGATGAGCAGTTCTTC. Translation gives CASSALVDEQFF.

This rearrangement joins TRBV19 to TRBJ1-5; maybe TRBD1 (6 bases). The ends were cut back, 3 bases at V and 8 bases at J, with 14 bases in the middle. This CDR3 comprises 14 residues. Germline CDR1 LNHDA, CDR2 SQIVND (reference sequence). The CDR3: CASSMSGGWEPQHF. The DNA of the CDR3 is TGTGCCAGTAGTATGTCGGGGGGCTGGGAGCCCCAGCATTTT.

The chain is built from TRBV12-5 and TRBJ2-7, with 11 nucleotides matching TRBD1. Trimming took 4 bases from V and 7 from J; bases not matched to a gene: 6. The CDR3 is 14 amino acids. The germline V gene has CDR1 LGHNT and CDR2 FRNRAP. The CDR3 bases are TGTGCTAGTGGTTATGGACAGGGGGCGGAAGAGCAGTACTTC. This gives the protein CASGYGQGAEEQYF. Drawing the rest from reference TRBV12-5 and TRBJ2-7, the complete variable domain is DARVTQTPRHKVTEMGQEVTMRCQPILGHNTVFWYRQTMMQGLELLAYFRNRAPLDDSGMPKDRFSAEMPDATLATLKIQPSEPRDSAVYFCASGYGQGAEEQYFGPGTRLTVT.

This clone was picked up one time. The rearrangement joins TRBV18 to TRBJ1-1, with TRBD1 matching 8 bases. V was clipped by 3 bases and J by 10 bases; unmatched bases: 7. Germline CDR1 is KGHSH and CDR2 is LQKENI. The CDR3 covers 13 residues. CDR3 nucleotides: TGTGCCAGCTCACCGACAGGGGCCCCAGGAGCTTTCTTT. It yields the protein CASSPTGAPGAFF.

The rearrangement links TRBV30 to TRBJ1-2, with D possibly matching TRBD1 (5 bases). The CDR3 runs 13 residues. The ends were cut back, 5 bases at V and 4 bases at J, with 14 bases in the middle. CDR1 and CDR2 (germline): GTSNPN, SVGIG (reference sequence). The CDR3 region is CAWGSQGSYGYTF. The CDR3 DNA sequence: TGTGCCTGGGGCTCGCAGGGATCCTATGGCTACACCTTC.

This clone appeared a single time. J is TRBJ2-3 and V is TRBV13; D perhaps matches TRBD2 (6 bases). V dropped 2 bases and J dropped 2 bases, with 14 bases sitting between them. CDR3 length: 16 amino acids. The germline CDR1 and CDR2 sequences are PRHDT and FYEKMQ (reference sequence). Written as DNA, the CDR3 is TGTGCCAGCAGCTTACGGGGGTCACTTTACACAGATACGCAGTATTTT. This codes for CASSLRGSLYTDTQYF.

This chain uses TRBV7-3 with TRBJ2-1; D perhaps matches TRBD2 (5 bases). Germline lookup yields CDR1 SGHTA and CDR2 FQGTGA. Trimming pared 3 bases from V and 8 bases from J, leaving 14 bases between. The CDR3 contains 14 residues. In DNA form, the CDR3 reads TGTGCCAGCAGCTTCCGGGAATCGACGCATGAGCAGTTCTTC. This encodes CASSFRESTHEQFF.

This clone was seen just once. In nucleotides, the CDR3 is TGTGCCAGTAGTCCCTTGGGGGGGCAAGGCTACACCTTC. Its protein is CASSPLGGQGYTF. The chain has TRBV19 and TRBJ1-2; a weak D match, TRBD1 (6 bases). Germline loops: CDR1 LNHDA, CDR2 SQIVND (reference sequence). The length of the CDR3 is 13 residues. Trimming stripped 5 bases from V and 8 bases from J, with 15 bases between.

The chain carries TRBV6-4 and TRBJ1-6; D gene ambiguous. The ends were cut back, 3 bases at V and 6 bases at J, with 9 bases in the middle. CDR3 length: 14 amino acids. In germline, CDR1 is MRHNA, CDR2 SNTAGT. The CDR3, as DNA: TGTGCCAGCAGTGAGGGTGACACTAATTCACCCCTCCACTTT. It yields the protein CASSEGDTNSPLHF.

The CDR3 loop is CAWKDRASPTYGYNEQFF. The CDR3 DNA is TGTGCCTGGAAGGACAGAGCTTCCCCCACATATGGATACAATGAGCAGTTCTTC. The chain is built from TRBV30 and TRBJ2-1; possibly TRBD1 for D (6 bases). The V gene's germline CDR1 is GTSNPN and CDR2 SVGIG (reference sequence). The CDR3 length is 18 residues. V dropped 4 bases and J dropped 4 bases, with 26 bases sitting between them.

This chain uses TRBV30 with TRBJ1-5, with TRBD1 matching over 7 bases. J was trimmed by 3 bases and V by 2 bases; bases with no gene match: 7. The CDR3 sequence is 15 residues long. Germline-derived CDR1 and CDR2 are GTSNPN and SVGIG (reference sequence). CDR3 DNA: TGTGCCTGGAGTCTGTCCGGGACAGTCAATCAGCCCCAGCATTTT. Residues: CAWSLSGTVNQPQHF. The whole variable domain, remainder taken from reference TRBV30 and TRBJ1-5, is SQTIHQWPATLVQPVGSPLSLECTVEGTSNPNLYWYRQAAGRGLQLLFYSVGIGQISSEVPQNLSASRPQDRQFILSSKKLLLSDSGFYLCAWSLSGTVNQPQHFGDGTRLSIL.

Here the CDR3 DNA reads TGCACCAGCACCTTGACTAGCGGGAGGGTCTTGGGGGAGCTGTTTTTT. Residues: CTSTLTSGRVLGELFF. This chain links TRBV1 with TRBJ2-2; the table gives TRBD2 as D, unverified against the DNA. TRBV1 is deemed a pseudogene. There are 16 residues in the CDR3.

CDR3 bases: TGTGCCAGCAGCTTGGGATCAGGGCTCTACGATACGCAGTATTTT. Translating it yields CASSLGSGLYDTQYF. V usage is TRBV7-9 and J usage is TRBJ2-3, with a tentative D call TRBD1 (5 bases). Trimming left V 3 bases short and J 6 bases short, with 16 bases between. Looked up from germline, CDR1 is SEHNR and CDR2 is FQNEAQ (reference sequence). The CDR3 totals 15 residues.

In this sample, this clone turned up once. The V call is TRBV5-5, the J call TRBJ1-4, with D uncertain. Per the germline V gene, CDR1 is SGHKS and CDR2 is YYEKEE (reference sequence). Trimming removed 4 bases at V and 10 bases at J, with 11 bases between. The CDR3 extends over 12 amino acids. The CDR3 reads CASSAREGKLFF. For the CDR3, the DNA is TGTGCCAGCAGCGCCCGGGAGGGAAAACTGTTTTTT.

The J gene is TRBJ1-1, the V gene TRBV16; D may be TRBD1 (6 bases). This CDR3 comprises 14 residues. Germline assignment: CDR1 KGHSY and CDR2 FQNENV. V shed 4 bases and J shed 2 bases, with 11 bases lying between them. CDR3 bases: TGTGCCAGCAGCCCCGTCAGGGGCAACACTGAAGCTTTCTTT. Its protein is CASSPVRGNTEAFF.